The present entry profiles one T cell receptor (beta chain) with its context. Original analysis: Amplification of reference gene primers was used by the study to estimate nucleated cell counts. The protocol was immunoSEQ multiplex PCR, while the TCRdb copy is restricted to in-frame clones and leaves out a portion. V and J calls plus clone size are reproduced from that table; the DNA served to infer D and trimming. The table includes about 350,000 clones, roughly 90% detected once. The data were taken from a study of blood T cell repertoires in COVID-19. Germline V gene lookup returns CDR1 SGHRS and CDR2 YFSETQ. This CDR3 spans 15 amino acids. The V and J ends lost 2 bases and 6 bases respectively, with 15 bases between them.

The sample taken for sequencing was PBMCs or T cells enriched from blood (not recorded which). This receptor was taken from a woman between 25 and 40 years old who had recovered from COVID-19. The V gene is TRBV5-1, the J gene TRBJ1-5; the D gene is possibly TRBD1 (5 bases). This chain's CDR3 is CASSLQDPAVQPQHF. The CDR3 nucleotides are TGCGCCAGCAGCTTACAGGATCCCGCCGTTCAGCCCCAGCATTTT. Combining the CDR3 with reference TRBV5-1 and TRBJ1-5 gives the whole variable domain KAGVTQTPRYLIKTRGQQVTLSCSPISGHRSVSWYQQTPGQGLQFLFEYFSETQRNKGNFPGRFSGRQFSNSRSEMNVSTLELGDSALYLCASSLQDPAVQPQHFGDGTRLSIL.